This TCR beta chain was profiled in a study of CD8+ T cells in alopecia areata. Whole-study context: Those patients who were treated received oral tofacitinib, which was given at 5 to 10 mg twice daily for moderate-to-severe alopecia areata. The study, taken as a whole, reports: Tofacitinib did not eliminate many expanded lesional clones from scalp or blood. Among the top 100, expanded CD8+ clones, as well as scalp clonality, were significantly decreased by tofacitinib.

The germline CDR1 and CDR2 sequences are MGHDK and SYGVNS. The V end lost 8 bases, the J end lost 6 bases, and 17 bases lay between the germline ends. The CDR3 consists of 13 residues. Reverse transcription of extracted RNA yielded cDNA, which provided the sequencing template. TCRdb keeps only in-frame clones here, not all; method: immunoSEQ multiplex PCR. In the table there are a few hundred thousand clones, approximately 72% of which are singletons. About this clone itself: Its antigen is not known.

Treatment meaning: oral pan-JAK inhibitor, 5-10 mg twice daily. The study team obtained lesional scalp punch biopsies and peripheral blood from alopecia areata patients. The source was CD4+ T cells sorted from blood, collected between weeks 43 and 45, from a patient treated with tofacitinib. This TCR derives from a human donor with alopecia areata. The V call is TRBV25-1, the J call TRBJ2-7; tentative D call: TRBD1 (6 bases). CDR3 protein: CASRNVAGAEQYF. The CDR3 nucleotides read TGTGCCAGCCGTAACGTTGCAGGGGCCGAGCAGTACTTC.